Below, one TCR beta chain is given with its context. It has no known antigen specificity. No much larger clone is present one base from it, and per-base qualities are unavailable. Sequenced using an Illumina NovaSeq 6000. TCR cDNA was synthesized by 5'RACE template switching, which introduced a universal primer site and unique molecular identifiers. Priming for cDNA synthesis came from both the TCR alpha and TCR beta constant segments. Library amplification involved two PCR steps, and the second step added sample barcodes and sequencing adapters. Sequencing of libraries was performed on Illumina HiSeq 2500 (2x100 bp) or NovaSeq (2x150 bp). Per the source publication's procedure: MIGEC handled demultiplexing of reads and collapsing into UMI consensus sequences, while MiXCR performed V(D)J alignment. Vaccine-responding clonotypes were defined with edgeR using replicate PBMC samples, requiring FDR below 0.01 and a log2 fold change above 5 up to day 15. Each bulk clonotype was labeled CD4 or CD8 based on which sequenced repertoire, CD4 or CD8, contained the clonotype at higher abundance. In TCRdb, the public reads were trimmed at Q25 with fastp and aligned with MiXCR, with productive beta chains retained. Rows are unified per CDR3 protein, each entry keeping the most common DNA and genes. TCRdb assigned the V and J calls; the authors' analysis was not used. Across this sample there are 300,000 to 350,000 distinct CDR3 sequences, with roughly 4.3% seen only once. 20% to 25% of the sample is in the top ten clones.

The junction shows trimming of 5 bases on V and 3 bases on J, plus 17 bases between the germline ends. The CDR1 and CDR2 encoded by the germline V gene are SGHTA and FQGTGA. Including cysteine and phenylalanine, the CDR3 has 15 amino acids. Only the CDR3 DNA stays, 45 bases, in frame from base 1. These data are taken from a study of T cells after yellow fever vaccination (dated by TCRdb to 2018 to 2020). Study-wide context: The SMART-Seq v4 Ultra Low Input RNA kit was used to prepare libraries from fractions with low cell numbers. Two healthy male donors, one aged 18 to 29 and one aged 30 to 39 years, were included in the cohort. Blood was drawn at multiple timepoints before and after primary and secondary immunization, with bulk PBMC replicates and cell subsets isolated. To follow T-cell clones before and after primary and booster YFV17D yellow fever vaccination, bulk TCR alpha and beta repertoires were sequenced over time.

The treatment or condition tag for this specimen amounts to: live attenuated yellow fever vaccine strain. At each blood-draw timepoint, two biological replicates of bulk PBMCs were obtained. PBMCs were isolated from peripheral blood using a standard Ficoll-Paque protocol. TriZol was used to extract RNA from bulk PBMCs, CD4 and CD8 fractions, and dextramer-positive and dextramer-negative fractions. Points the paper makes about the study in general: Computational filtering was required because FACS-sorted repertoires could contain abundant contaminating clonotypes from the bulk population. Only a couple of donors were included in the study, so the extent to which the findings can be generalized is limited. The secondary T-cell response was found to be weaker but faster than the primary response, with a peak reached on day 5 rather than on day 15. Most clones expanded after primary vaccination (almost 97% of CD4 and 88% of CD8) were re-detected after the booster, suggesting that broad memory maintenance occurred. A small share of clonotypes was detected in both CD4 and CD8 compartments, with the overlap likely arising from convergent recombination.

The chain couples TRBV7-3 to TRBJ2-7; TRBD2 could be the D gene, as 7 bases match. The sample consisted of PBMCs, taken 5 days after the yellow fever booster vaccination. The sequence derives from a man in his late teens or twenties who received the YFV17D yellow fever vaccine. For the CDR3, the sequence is CASSIGTGGLYEQYF. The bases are TGTGCCAGCAGCATCGGGACCGGGGGGCTCTACGAGCAGTACTTC.